The 14 T cell receptor beta chains below come from one sample, sequenced in a study of T cell responses to AZD1222 COVID-19 vaccine (dated by TCRdb to about 2021). The time point tag for this specimen amounts to: baseline before first vaccination. Libraries were built with the immunoSEQ multiplex PCR assay. Here the immuneACCESS table is served through TCRdb, limited to in-frame sequences with V and J called. Missing clones are a known gap in these copies; in checked studies unresolved V genes cover under half, and the rest lacks a known reason. The sample profile shows 150,000 or so clones; over 90% of them were found once. The ten largest clones capture around 5% of the sample. The sequencing used peripheral blood, collected on day 0 of AZD1222 vaccination. The source of these receptors is an adult in good health.

The chain carries TRBV18 and TRBJ2-7, with 9 positions matching TRBD2. The germline gives CDR1 KGHSH, CDR2 LQKENI. V lost 3 bases to trimming and J lost 3 bases; unmatched junction nucleotides: 3. The CDR3 runs to 14 residues. CDR3 in amino acids: CASSPGLALYEQYF. The CDR3 coding sequence is TGTGCCAGCTCACCGGGACTAGCCCTCTACGAGCAGTACTTC. The complete variable domain, with remaining parts taken from reference TRBV18 and TRBJ2-7, reads NAGVMQNPRHLVRRRGQEARLRCSPMKGHSHVYWYRQLPEEGLKFMVYLQKENIIDESGMPKERFSAEFPKEGPSILRIQQVVRGDSAAYFCASSPGLALYEQYFGPGTRLTVT.

V and J are TRBV6-1 and TRBJ1-1, with 8 bases fitting TRBD1. The germline V gene encodes CDR1 MNHNS and CDR2 SASEGT. The length of the CDR3 is 16 residues. Trimming removed 4 bases from V and 3 bases from J; junction bases left unmatched: 10. CDR3 amino acids: CASSVQTGQADTEAFF. The CDR3 DNA is TGTGCCAGCAGTGTACAAACGGGACAGGCCGACACTGAAGCTTTCTTT.

This chain links TRBV14 with TRBJ2-7; D is possibly TRBD1 or TRBD2 (5 bases each). Looked up from germline, CDR1 is SGHDN and CDR2 is FVKESK. The CDR3 is 13 amino acids. V lost 3 bases to trimming and J lost 5 bases, with 11 bases between them. The CDR3 is CASSQPGRDEQYF. The CDR3 nucleotides are TGTGCCAGCAGCCAGCCAGGGCGGGACGAGCAGTACTTC.

V and J are TRBV29-1 and TRBJ1-2; D unresolved. Per germline, CDR1 SQVTM and CDR2 ANQGSEA. Trimming pared 2 bases from V and 4 bases from J, leaving 5 bases between. The length of the CDR3 is 11 residues. In nucleotides, the CDR3 is TGCAGCGTTGAAAGGTCCTATGGCTACACCTTC. As protein: CSVERSYGYTF.

V and J are TRBV19 and TRBJ1-1; D remains unclear. The CDR3 is made up of 12 amino acids. CDR1 is LNHDA and CDR2 is SQIVND in the germline V gene (reference sequence). V was trimmed by 5 bases and J by 7 bases, leaving 11 bases between them. In DNA, the CDR3 is TGTGCCAGTAGTCCGAATCTGGTTGAAGCTTTCTTT. Amino acids: CASSPNLVEAFF. Filled out from reference TRBV19 and TRBJ1-1, the complete variable domain reads DGGITQSPKYLFRKEGQNVTLSCEQNLNHDAMYWYRQDPGQGLRLIYYSQIVNDFQKGDIAEGYSVSREKKESFPLTVTSAQKNPTAFYLCASSPNLVEAFFGQGTRLTVV.

The chain combines TRBV13 with TRBJ2-7; TRBD2 might be the D (6 bases). This CDR3 has 13 amino acids. Trimming stripped 3 bases from V and 5 bases from J, with 11 bases between. CDR1 is PRHDT and CDR2 is FYEKMQ in the germline V gene (reference sequence). CDR3 in amino acids: CASSFLEGNEQYF. In DNA, the CDR3 is TGTGCCAGCAGCTTTCTGGAGGGTAACGAGCAGTACTTC.

The V and J genes are TRBV6-5 and TRBJ1-1; D not resolved. The V gene's germline CDR1 is MNHEY and CDR2 SVGAGI. This CDR3 contains 14 residues. V gave up 0 bases and J gave up 7 bases, with 12 bases separating them. CDR3 region: CASSYSNPAIEAFF. In nucleotides, the CDR3 is TGTGCCAGCAGTTACTCGAACCCGGCGATTGAAGCTTTCTTT.

The V gene is TRBV7-3, the J gene TRBJ2-5, with 9 bases aligning to TRBD1. Per germline, CDR1 SGHTA and CDR2 FQGTGA. The J segment lost 5 bases and the V segment lost 5 bases, leaving 6 bases of the junction unmatched. This CDR3 has 14 residues. CDR3 in DNA: TGTGCCAGCAGCCCAGGGGACAGGGACGAGACCCAGTACTTC. This sequence encodes CASSPGDRDETQYF.

This chain connects TRBV20-1 to TRBJ2-1, with D unresolved. CDR3 length: 11 amino acids. Germline V lookup: CDR1 DFQATT, CDR2 SNEGSKA (reference sequence). Deletions cut 5 bases from V and 10 bases from J, with 12 bases between. This CDR3 is CSAPHSTEQFF. DNA for the CDR3: TGCAGTGCTCCTCATTCGACAGAGCAGTTCTTC.

The chain combines TRBV4-1 with TRBJ2-2; D may match TRBD1 or TRBD2 (5 bases each). Deletions cut 1 base from V and 1 base from J, with 13 bases between. The germline gives CDR1 MGHRA, CDR2 YSYEKL. This CDR3 comprises 17 residues. CDR3: CASSQGPGPENTGELFF. The CDR3 DNA reads as TGCGCCAGCAGCCAAGGGCCGGGGCCTGAGAACACCGGGGAGCTGTTTTTT.

This chain joins TRBV3-1 (or the pseudogene TRBV3-2) and TRBJ2-3, with 8 bases that match TRBD2. Trimming took 4 bases from V and 5 from J; bases not matched to a gene: 2. Germline CDR1 LGHDT, CDR2 YNNKEL (reference sequence). The CDR3 extends over 13 amino acids. Here the CDR3 reads CASSRSGRDTQYF. The CDR3, as DNA: TGTGCCAGCAGCCGAAGCGGGAGAGATACGCAGTATTTT.

The chain combines TRBV10-3 with TRBJ1-3; D uncertain. The V gene lost 6 bases and the J gene lost 0 bases, with 3 bases spanning the gap. The CDR3 has 12 residues. Germline V gene lookup returns CDR1 ENHRY and CDR2 SYGVKD. For the CDR3, the DNA is TGTGCCATCAGCATCTCTGGAAACACCATATATTTT. It codes for CAISISGNTIYF.

The V and J genes are TRBV7-9 and TRBJ2-1; 12 bases fit TRBD2. This CDR3 contains 15 residues. With V trimmed by 5 bases and J by 5 bases, 4 bases remained unmatched. Germline V lookup: CDR1 SEHNR, CDR2 FQNEAQ (reference sequence). The CDR3 here is CASSLLAGGDNEQFF. In DNA form, the CDR3 reads TGTGCCAGCAGCCTACTAGCGGGAGGAGACAATGAGCAGTTCTTC.

This sequence joins TRBV4-1 and TRBJ1-2; D might be TRBD1 (6 bases). Germline lookup yields CDR1 MGHRA and CDR2 YSYEKL. The CDR3 is made up of 14 amino acids. Deletions cut 2 bases from V and 1 base from J, with 8 bases between. CDR3 sequence (DNA): TGCGCCAGCAGCCAACCAGGGGTTAACTATGGCTACACCTTC. As protein: CASSQPGVNYGYTF.